This T cell receptor beta chain is drawn from a study of OX40 agonist ivuxolimab in advanced cancers. About the investigation overall: Ivuxolimab, which targeted the costimulatory receptor OX40 (CD134), was an agonistic, fully human IgG2 monoclonal antibody. The paper covers the monotherapy dose-escalation part of the phase I ivuxolimab trial, which included N = 52 patients. Prior anti-PD-1, anti-PD-L1 or anti-CTLA-4 therapy was permitted, and checkpoint inhibitors had been received by about 36% of dose-escalation patients. Partial responses occurred in three dose-escalation patients: two with cutaneous melanoma and one with hepatocellular carcinoma. Intravenous ivuxolimab was administered to patients every 2 weeks at six dose levels: 0.01, 0.1, 0.3, 1.5, 3 and 10 mg/kg. Of the approximately 50 dose-escalation patients, hepatocellular carcinoma was present in 19, melanoma in roughly 15, renal cell carcinoma in 9 and head and neck cancer in 9. The dose-escalation cohort was roughly 87% male with a mean age of approximately 60 years, ranging from roughly 23 to 90. Peripheral TCRbeta sequencing was intended to test whether TCR sequence diversity was altered and clonal T-cell expansion was caused by ivuxolimab. The paper as a whole reports these results and caveats: Antigen specificity was not determined for the clonally expanded peripheral T cells. At doses of 0.1 to 3.0 mg/kg, clonal expansion of both CD4+ and CD8+ T cells in blood was seen between baseline and week 6. After ivuxolimab, more expanded clones were found on average in CD8+ T cells than in CD4+ T cells. Low levels of normalized T-cell clonal expansion were also seen in some patients who did not respond. Partial responders in the 0.1-3.0 mg/kg groups had among the lowest normalized peripheral clonal expansion, especially among CD8+ T cells.

Note on this clone: There is no known antigen for this receptor. Per-base qualities were not stored, and no clone one base away is much larger.

The trial excluded patients who had a history of autoimmune disease or who were on systemic immunosuppression. Peripheral blood for TCR sequencing was collected from all dose cohorts at baseline, on cycle 4 day 1, and on cycle 7 day 1. Samples were obtained from an open-label, multicenter, first-in-human phase I dose-escalation trial of ivuxolimab. Adults with locally advanced or metastatic melanoma, renal cell carcinoma, hepatocellular carcinoma or head and neck squamous cell carcinoma were enrolled in the trial. Before TCR sequencing, CD4+ T cells and CD8+ T cells from peripheral blood were sorted into separate populations. Genomic DNA was extracted from sorted cells for sequencing of the TCRbeta CDR3 region. The immunoSEQ Assay was used for sequencing of TCRbeta CDR3 regions. In TCRdb, the immuneACCESS table is reduced to in-frame sequences with V and J assigned. These tables do not hold every clone; where another copy was compared, an unresolved V gene accounts for under half, and the others remain unexplained. This sample comprises 72,000 or so clones, almost 90% of them detected only once. Of the sample, around 0.9% falls within the top ten clones.

Sequenced here: CD4+ or CD8+ T cells sorted from blood, sampled in a trial of the OX40 agonist ivuxolimab. The source is an adult with an advanced solid tumor such as melanoma, head and neck, liver or kidney cancer.

The CDR3 corresponds to CASSLSGQGVDEQYF. In nucleotides, the sequence is TGTGCCAGCAGCTTATCCGGACAGGGGGTTGACGAGCAGTACTTC. The rearranged chain carries TRBV7-2 and TRBJ2-7; 10 bases in between match TRBD1. There are 15 amino acids in the CDR3, from cysteine to phenylalanine inclusive. Of the read, only the CDR3 DNA is kept; its 45 bases are in frame from base 1. V is cut back by 2 bases and J by 5 bases, with 6 bases in the junction unmatched. For CDR1 and CDR2, the germline V gene lists SGHTA and FQGNSA.